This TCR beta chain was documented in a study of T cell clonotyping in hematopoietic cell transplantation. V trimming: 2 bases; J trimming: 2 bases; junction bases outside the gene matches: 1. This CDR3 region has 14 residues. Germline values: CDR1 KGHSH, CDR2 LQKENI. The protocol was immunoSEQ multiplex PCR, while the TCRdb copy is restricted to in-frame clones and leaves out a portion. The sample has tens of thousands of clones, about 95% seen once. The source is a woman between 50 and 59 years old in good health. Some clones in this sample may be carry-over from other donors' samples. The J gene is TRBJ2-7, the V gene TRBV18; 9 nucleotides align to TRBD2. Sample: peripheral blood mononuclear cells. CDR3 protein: CASSPSGGPYEQYF. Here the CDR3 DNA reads TGTGCCAGCTCACCAAGCGGGGGGCCCTACGAGCAGTACTTC.